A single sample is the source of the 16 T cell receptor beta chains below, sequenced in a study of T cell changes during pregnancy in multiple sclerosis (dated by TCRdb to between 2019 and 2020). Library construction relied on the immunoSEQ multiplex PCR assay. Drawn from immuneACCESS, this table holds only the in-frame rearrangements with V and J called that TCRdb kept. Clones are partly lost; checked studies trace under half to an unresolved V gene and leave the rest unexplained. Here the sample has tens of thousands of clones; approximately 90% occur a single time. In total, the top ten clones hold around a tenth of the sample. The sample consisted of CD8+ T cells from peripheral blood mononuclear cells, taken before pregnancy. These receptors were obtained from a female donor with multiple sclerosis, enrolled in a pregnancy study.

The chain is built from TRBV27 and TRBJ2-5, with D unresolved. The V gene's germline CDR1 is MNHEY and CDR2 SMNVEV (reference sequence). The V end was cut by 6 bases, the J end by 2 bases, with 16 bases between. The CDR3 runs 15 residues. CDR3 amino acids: CASSFDFGGQETQYF. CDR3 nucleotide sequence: TGTGCCAGCAGCTTCGATTTTGGCGGACAAGAGACCCAGTACTTC.

CDR3 sequence: CASSPGTGSYEQYF. The DNA of the CDR3 is TGTGCCAGCAGCCCCGGGACAGGTTCCTACGAGCAGTACTTC. The V and J genes are TRBV5-4 and TRBJ2-7; 8 positions agree with TRBD1. The CDR3 spans 14 residues. Germline V gene sequence: CDR1 SGHNT, CDR2 YYREEE (reference sequence). V trimming: 4 bases; J trimming: 1 base; junction bases outside the gene matches: 4.

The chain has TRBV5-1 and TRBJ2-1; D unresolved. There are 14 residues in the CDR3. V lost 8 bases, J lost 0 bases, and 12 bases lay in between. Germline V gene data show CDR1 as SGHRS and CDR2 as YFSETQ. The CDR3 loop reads CASAIWSSYNEQFF. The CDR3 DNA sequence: TGCGCCAGTGCCATATGGAGCTCCTACAATGAGCAGTTCTTC. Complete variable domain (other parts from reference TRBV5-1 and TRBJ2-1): KAGVTQTPRYLIKTRGQQVTLSCSPISGHRSVSWYQQTPGQGLQFLFEYFSETQRNKGNFPGRFSGRQFSNSRSEMNVSTLELGDSALYLCASAIWSSYNEQFFGPGTRLTVL.

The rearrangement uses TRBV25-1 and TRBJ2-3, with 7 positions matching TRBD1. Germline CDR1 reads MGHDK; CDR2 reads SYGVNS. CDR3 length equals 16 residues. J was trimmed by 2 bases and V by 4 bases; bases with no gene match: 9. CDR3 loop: CASSGARGTDTDTQYF. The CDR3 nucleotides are TGTGCCAGCAGTGGGGCAAGGGGGACAGACACAGATACGCAGTATTTT.

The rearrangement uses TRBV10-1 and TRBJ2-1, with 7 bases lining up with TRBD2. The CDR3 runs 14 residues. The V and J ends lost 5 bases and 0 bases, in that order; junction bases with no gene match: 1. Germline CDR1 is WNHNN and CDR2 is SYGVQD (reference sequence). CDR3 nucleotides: TGCGCCAGCAGTAGCGGGAACTCCTACAATGAGCAGTTCTTC. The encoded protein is CASSSGNSYNEQFF.

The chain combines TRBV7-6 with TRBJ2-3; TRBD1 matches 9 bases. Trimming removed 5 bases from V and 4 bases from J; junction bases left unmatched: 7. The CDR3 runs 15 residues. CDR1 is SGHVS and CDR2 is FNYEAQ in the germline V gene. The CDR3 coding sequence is TGTGCCAGCAGCACCTACAGGGGGCACCCAGATACGCAGTATTTT. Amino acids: CASSTYRGHPDTQYF.

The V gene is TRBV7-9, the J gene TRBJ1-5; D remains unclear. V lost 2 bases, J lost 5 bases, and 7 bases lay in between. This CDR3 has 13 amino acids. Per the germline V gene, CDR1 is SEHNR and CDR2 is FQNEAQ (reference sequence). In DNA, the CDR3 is TGTGCCAGCAGCTTAAACCAGGATCAGCCCCAGCATTTT. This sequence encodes CASSLNQDQPQHF.

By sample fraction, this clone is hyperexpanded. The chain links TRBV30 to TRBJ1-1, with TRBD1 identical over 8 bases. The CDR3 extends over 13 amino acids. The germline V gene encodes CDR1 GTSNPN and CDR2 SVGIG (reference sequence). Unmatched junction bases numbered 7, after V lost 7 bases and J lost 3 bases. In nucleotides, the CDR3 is TGTGCCTCGGACAGGGAGCGGTACACTGAAGCTTTCTTT. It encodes CASDRERYTEAFF. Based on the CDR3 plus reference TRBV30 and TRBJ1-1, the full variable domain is SQTIHQWPATLVQPVGSPLSLECTVEGTSNPNLYWYRQAAGRGLQLLFYSVGIGQISSEVPQNLSASRPQDRQFILSSKKLLLSDSGFYLCASDRERYTEAFFGQGTRLTVV.

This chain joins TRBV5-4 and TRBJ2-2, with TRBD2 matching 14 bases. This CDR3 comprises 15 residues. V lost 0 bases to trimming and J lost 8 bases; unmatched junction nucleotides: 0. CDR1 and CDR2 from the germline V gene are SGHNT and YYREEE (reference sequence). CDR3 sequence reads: CASSLGLAGGGELFF. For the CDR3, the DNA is TGTGCCAGCAGCTTGGGACTAGCGGGAGGGGGGGAGCTGTTTTTT. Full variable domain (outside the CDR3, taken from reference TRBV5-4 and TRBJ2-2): ETGVTQSPTHLIKTRGQQVTLRCSSQSGHNTVSWYQQALGQGPQFIFQYYREEENGRGNFPPRFSGLQFPNYSSELNVNALELDDSALYLCASSLGLAGGGELFFGEGSRLTVL.

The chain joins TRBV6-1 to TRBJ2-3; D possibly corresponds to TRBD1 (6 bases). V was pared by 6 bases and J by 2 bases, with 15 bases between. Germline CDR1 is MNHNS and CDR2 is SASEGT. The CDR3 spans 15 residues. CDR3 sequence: CASSDGTSYTDTQYF. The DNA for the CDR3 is TGTGCCAGCAGCGACGGGACATCTTACACAGATACGCAGTATTTT.

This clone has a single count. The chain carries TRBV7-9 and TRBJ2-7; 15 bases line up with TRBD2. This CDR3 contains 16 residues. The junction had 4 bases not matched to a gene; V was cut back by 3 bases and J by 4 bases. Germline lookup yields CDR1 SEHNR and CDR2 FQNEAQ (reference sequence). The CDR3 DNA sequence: TGTGCCAGCAGCTTCGGGACTAGCGGGGGGTCTTACGAGCAGTACTTC. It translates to CASSFGTSGGSYEQYF.

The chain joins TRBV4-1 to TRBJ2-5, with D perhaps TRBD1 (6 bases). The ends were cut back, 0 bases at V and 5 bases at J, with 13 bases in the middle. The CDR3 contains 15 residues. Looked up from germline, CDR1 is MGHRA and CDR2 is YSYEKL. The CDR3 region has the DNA TGCGCCAGCAGCCAAGAAAATGGGGGCGCGGAGACCCAGTACTTC. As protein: CASSQENGGAETQYF.

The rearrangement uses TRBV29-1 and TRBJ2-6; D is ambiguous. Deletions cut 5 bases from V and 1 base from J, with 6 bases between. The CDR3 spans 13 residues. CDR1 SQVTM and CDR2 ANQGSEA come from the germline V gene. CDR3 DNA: TGCAGCGTTCGAACATCTGGGGCCAACGTCCTGACTTTC. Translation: CSVRTSGANVLTF.

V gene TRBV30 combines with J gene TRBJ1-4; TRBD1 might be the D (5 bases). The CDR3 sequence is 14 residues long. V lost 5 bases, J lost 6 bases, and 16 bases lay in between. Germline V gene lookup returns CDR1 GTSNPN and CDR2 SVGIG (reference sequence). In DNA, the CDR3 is TGTGCCTGGGGGCAGGGTAGAGATCATGAAAAACTGTTTTTT. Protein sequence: CAWGQGRDHEKLFF.

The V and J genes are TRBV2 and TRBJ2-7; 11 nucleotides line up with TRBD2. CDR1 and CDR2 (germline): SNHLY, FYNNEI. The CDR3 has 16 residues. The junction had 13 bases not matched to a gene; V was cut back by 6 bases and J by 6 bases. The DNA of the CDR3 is TGTGCCAGCAGGGATGGGACTAGCGGAGAGGAGCGCGAGCAGTACTTC. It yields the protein CASRDGTSGEEREQYF.

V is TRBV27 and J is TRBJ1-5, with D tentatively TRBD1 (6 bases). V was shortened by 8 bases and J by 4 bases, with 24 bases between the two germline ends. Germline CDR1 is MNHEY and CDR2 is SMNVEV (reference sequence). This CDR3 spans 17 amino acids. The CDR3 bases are TGTGCCAGCTCAGATTTAGCGTCGGCAGGGGCTAATCAGCCCCAGCATTTT. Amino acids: CASSDLASAGANQPQHF.